This is a list of T cell receptor beta chains from one sample in a study of T cell changes during pregnancy in multiple sclerosis. Clones were read by immunoSEQ multiplex PCR, and TCRdb kept only the in-frame ones, dropping some. The table has tens of thousands of clones, roughly 92% seen once. Material: CD4+ T cells from peripheral blood mononuclear cells, obtained in the second trimester of pregnancy. The receptors shown here come from a female donor in good health, enrolled as a control in a pregnancy study. CDR3s include the opening cysteine and the closing phenylalanine or tryptophan. Fields, in order: D gene, clone size, J gene, V gene, CDR3 length, CDR3 protein, CDR3 DNA. A D gene is named only where the DNA matches it firmly. Clone size is not always given. Where it is, it says once, few, many or a class for expanded clones.

D: TRBD1
size: -
J: TRBJ1-1
V: TRBV19
length: 13
CDR3: CASRTTGGTEAFF
DNA: TGTGCCAGTAGGACAACAGGGGGCACTGAAGCTTTCTTT

D: -
size: -
J: TRBJ2-7
V: TRBV4-2
length: 15
CDR3: CASSQASDLTYEQYF
DNA: TGTGCCAGCAGCCAAGCTTCAGACTTAACCTACGAGCAGTACTTC

D: TRBD1
size: -
J: TRBJ1-5
V: TRBV15
length: 15
CDR3: CATSGGTGGSQPQHF
DNA: TGTGCCACCAGCGGCGGGACAGGGGGGAGTCAGCCCCAGCATTTT

D: TRBD1
size: -
J: TRBJ2-5
V: TRBV6-5
length: 14
CDR3: CASSSIDREETQYF
DNA: TGTGCCAGCAGTTCTATCGACAGGGAAGAGACCCAGTACTTC

D: TRBD2
size: -
J: TRBJ2-5
V: TRBV11-1
length: 15
CDR3: CASSFNSGGQETQYF
DNA: TGTGCCAGCAGCTTTAATAGCGGGGGACAAGAGACCCAGTACTTC

D: TRBD2
size: -
J: TRBJ2-3
V: TRBV2
length: 15
CDR3: CASSEGGGSTDTQYF
DNA: TGTGCCAGCAGTGAAGGCGGGGGGTCCACAGATACGCAGTATTTT

D: -
size: -
J: TRBJ1-1
V: TRBV7-6
length: 14
CDR3: CASSLAALTTGAFF
DNA: TGTGCCAGCAGCTTAGCGGCCCTAACGACCGGGGCTTTCTTT

D: -
size: -
J: TRBJ1-5
V: TRBV29-1
length: 14
CDR3: CSVAIGGDNQPQHF
DNA: TGCAGCGTCGCTATTGGAGGGGACAATCAGCCCCAGCATTTT

D: -
size: -
J: TRBJ1-3
V: TRBV19
length: 16
CDR3: CASSRPGWLTGNTIYF
DNA: TGTGCCAGTAGTAGGCCCGGGTGGTTGACCGGAAACACCATATATTTT

D: -
size: -
J: TRBJ2-7
V: TRBV15
length: 15
CDR3: CATSRDPRTSYEQYF
DNA: TGTGCCACCAGCAGAGATCCCCGGACTTCGTACGAGCAGTACTTC

D: TRBD1
size: -
J: TRBJ2-4
V: TRBV30
length: 15
CDR3: CAWSPQVGTGNIQYF
DNA: TGTGCCTGGAGTCCCCAAGTTGGGACAGGAAACATTCAGTACTTC

D: -
size: -
J: TRBJ1-5
V: TRBV19
length: 14
CDR3: CASSLGALNQPQHF
DNA: TGTGCCAGTAGTTTAGGGGCCTTAAATCAGCCCCAGCATTTT

D: TRBD1
size: -
J: TRBJ2-1
V: TRBV7-2
length: 14
CDR3: CASSFDRAHNEQFF
DNA: TGTGCCAGCAGTTTCGACAGGGCCCACAATGAGCAGTTCTTC

D: -
size: -
J: TRBJ1-1
V: TRBV19
length: 16
CDR3: CASHHIGGSMNTEAFF
DNA: TGTGCCAGCCACCATATAGGGGGAAGCATGAACACTGAAGCTTTCTTT

D: -
size: -
J: TRBJ2-5
V: TRBV7-2
length: 13
CDR3: CASSRDLQETQYF
DNA: TGTGCCAGCAGCCGGGATCTACAAGAGACCCAGTACTTC

D: -
size: -
J: TRBJ2-1
V: TRBV7-6
length: 18
CDR3: CASSSLPAGNVRQGEQFF
DNA: TGTGCCAGCAGCTCACTTCCGGCGGGAAACGTTCGGCAAGGTGAGCAGTTCTTC

D: TRBD1
size: -
J: TRBJ1-1
V: TRBV7-6
length: 16
CDR3: CASSSDRGLGDTEAFF
DNA: TGTGCCAGCAGCTCCGACAGGGGGCTTGGAGACACTGAAGCTTTCTTT

D: TRBD1
size: -
J: TRBJ1-1
V: TRBV4-1
length: 16
CDR3: CASSQSLTQGGTEAFF
DNA: TGCGCCAGCAGCCAAAGCTTGACGCAGGGGGGAACTGAAGCTTTCTTT

D: TRBD1
size: -
J: TRBJ2-2
V: TRBV6-1
length: 13
CDR3: CASRPQGAGELFF
DNA: TGTGCCAGCAGACCACAGGGGGCCGGGGAGCTGTTTTTT

D: -
size: -
J: TRBJ1-3
V: TRBV27
length: 13
CDR3: CASRRVSGNTIYF
DNA: TGTGCCAGCCGCCGGGTCTCTGGAAACACCATATATTTT

D: -
size: -
J: TRBJ1-2
V: TRBV2
length: 12
CDR3: CASSVGGDGYTF
DNA: TGTGCCAGCAGTGTTGGAGGGGACGGCTACACCTTC

D: TRBD1
size: -
J: TRBJ1-2
V: TRBV2
length: 13
CDR3: CASSVDRDYGYTF
DNA: TGTGCCAGCAGTGTCGACAGGGACTATGGCTACACCTTC

D: -
size: -
J: TRBJ1-1
V: TRBV6-5
length: 15
CDR3: CASSYHKKGSTEAFF
DNA: TGTGCCAGCAGTTACCATAAAAAAGGGAGCACTGAAGCTTTCTTT

D: TRBD2
size: -
J: TRBJ2-1
V: TRBV6-5
length: 16
CDR3: CASSFLTSGANNEQFF
DNA: TGTGCCAGCAGTTTCCTTACTAGCGGGGCGAATAATGAGCAGTTCTTC

D: -
size: -
J: TRBJ1-1
V: TRBV5-4
length: 15
CDR3: CASSSPRGLNTEAFF
DNA: TGTGCCAGCAGCTCGCCCAGGGGCTTGAACACTGAAGCTTTCTTT

D: -
size: -
J: TRBJ1-2
V: TRBV5-1
length: 11
CDR3: CATGDSYGYTF
DNA: TGCGCCACCGGAGACAGCTATGGCTACACCTTC

D: -
size: many
J: TRBJ2-7
V: TRBV4-3
length: 14
CDR3: CASSRAEARYEQYF
DNA: TGCGCCAGCAGCCGCGCGGAGGCGCGATACGAGCAGTACTTC

D: -
size: -
J: TRBJ2-7
V: TRBV7-2
length: 16
CDR3: CASSLEATGPWYEQYF
DNA: TGTGCCAGCAGCTTAGAAGCGACAGGCCCCTGGTACGAGCAGTACTTC

D: -
size: -
J: TRBJ1-5
V: TRBV11-3
length: 13
CDR3: CASSLDPEQPQHF
DNA: TGTGCCAGCAGCTTAGATCCGGAGCAGCCCCAGCATTTT

D: -
size: -
J: TRBJ1-2
V: TRBV6-5
length: 13
CDR3: CASSSLGQGIHTF
DNA: TGTGCCAGCAGTTCCCTTGGCCAGGGTATCCACACCTTC

D: -
size: -
J: TRBJ1-2
V: TRBV18
length: 15
CDR3: CASSLTGFKNYGYTF
DNA: TGTGCCAGCTCACTTACAGGGTTTAAGAACTATGGCTACACCTTC

D: TRBD2
size: -
J: TRBJ2-1
V: TRBV27
length: 14
CDR3: CASRSTSSGNEQFF
DNA: TGTGCCAGCAGGTCGACTAGCTCTGGCAATGAGCAGTTCTTC

D: -
size: -
J: TRBJ1-4
V: TRBV6-1
length: 15
CDR3: CASSDPGLTNEKLFF
DNA: TGTGCCAGCAGTGACCCAGGGTTAACTAATGAAAAACTGTTTTTT

D: TRBD2
size: once
J: TRBJ2-1
V: TRBV7-2
length: 16
CDR3: CASSATGGASYNEQFF
DNA: TGTGCCAGCAGCGCGACCGGGGGGGCCTCCTACAATGAGCAGTTCTTC

D: -
size: -
J: TRBJ1-1
V: TRBV5-4
length: 15
CDR3: CASSPDLGRYTEAFF
DNA: TGTGCCAGCAGCCCCGACCTGGGGAGGTACACTGAAGCTTTCTTT

D: TRBD1
size: -
J: TRBJ2-7
V: TRBV6-4
length: 23
CDR3: CASSDRITPGGETILSLPYEQYF
DNA: TGTGCCAGCAGCGACAGAATCACCCCAGGGGGAGAGACAATCCTCTCTTTACCCTACGAGCAGTACTTC

D: TRBD1
size: -
J: TRBJ2-1
V: TRBV5-5
length: 17
CDR3: CASSLGWLNRGIDEQFF
DNA: TGTGCCAGCAGCTTGGGGTGGTTGAACAGGGGAATTGATGAGCAGTTCTTC

D: TRBD2
size: few
J: TRBJ2-7
V: TRBV6-5
length: 13
CDR3: CASSTSGRVEQYF
DNA: TGTGCCAGCAGTACTAGCGGGCGCGTGGAGCAGTACTTC

D: TRBD1
size: -
J: TRBJ1-2
V: TRBV7-3
length: 14
CDR3: CASSQGGTGGGYTF
DNA: TGTGCCAGCAGCCAAGGAGGGACAGGAGGTGGCTACACCTTC

D: TRBD2
size: -
J: TRBJ2-1
V: TRBV7-9
length: 16
CDR3: CASSSATSGVVNEQFF
DNA: TGTGCCAGCAGCTCTGCGACTAGCGGGGTGGTCAATGAGCAGTTCTTC

D: -
size: -
J: TRBJ2-6
V: TRBV18
length: 16
CDR3: CASSASGGSGANVLTF
DNA: TGTGCCAGCTCAGCCTCCGGGGGCTCTGGGGCCAACGTCCTGACTTTC

D: -
size: -
J: TRBJ2-6
V: TRBV29-1
length: 15
CDR3: CSVGLRNSGANVLTF
DNA: TGCAGCGTTGGTCTGAGGAACTCTGGGGCCAACGTCCTGACTTTC

D: TRBD1
size: -
J: TRBJ2-3
V: TRBV14
length: 17
CDR3: CASSQDKTGWRTDTQYF
DNA: TGTGCCAGCAGCCAAGATAAGACAGGGTGGCGCACAGATACGCAGTATTTT

D: TRBD2
size: -
J: TRBJ2-7
V: TRBV18
length: 13
CDR3: CASSPLTAGEQYF
DNA: TGTGCCAGCTCACCATTGACAGCGGGAGAGCAGTACTTC

D: -
size: -
J: TRBJ2-3
V: TRBV6-1
length: 15
CDR3: CASRLAETSTDTQYF
DNA: TGTGCCAGCAGATTAGCGGAAACTAGCACAGATACGCAGTATTTT

D: TRBD1
size: -
J: TRBJ1-6
V: TRBV6-4
length: 14
CDR3: CASKDDRGNSPLHF
DNA: TGTGCCAGCAAAGACGACAGGGGCAATTCACCCCTCCACTTT

D: -
size: -
J: TRBJ2-6
V: TRBV10-3
length: 17
CDR3: CAINQQDGKSGANVLTF
DNA: TGTGCCATCAACCAGCAGGACGGGAAATCTGGGGCCAACGTCCTGACTTTC

D: TRBD1
size: -
J: TRBJ2-2
V: TRBV27
length: 17
CDR3: CASTDSGTGVNTGELFF
DNA: TGTGCCAGCACCGATTCCGGGACAGGGGTTAACACCGGGGAGCTGTTTTTT

D: TRBD2
size: -
J: TRBJ2-7
V: TRBV19
length: 15
CDR3: CASSIWAGGSYEQYF
DNA: TGTGCCAGTAGTATTTGGGCGGGGGGATCCTACGAGCAGTACTTC

D: -
size: -
J: TRBJ1-4
V: TRBV7-6
length: 15
CDR3: CASSRTDATNEKLFF
DNA: TGTGCCAGCAGTCGTACAGACGCAACTAATGAAAAACTGTTTTTT

D: TRBD1
size: once
J: TRBJ1-2
V: TRBV30
length: 13
CDR3: CAWKSQGASGYTF
DNA: TGTGCCTGGAAGTCACAGGGGGCAAGTGGCTACACCTTC

D: -
size: -
J: TRBJ1-5
V: TRBV7-2
length: 15
CDR3: CASSRDPGYRQPQHF
DNA: TGTGCCAGCAGCCGAGATCCAGGGTATCGACAGCCCCAGCATTTT

D: -
size: -
J: TRBJ2-1
V: TRBV6-5
length: 14
CDR3: CASSYQNDYDEQFF
DNA: TGTGCCAGCAGCTATCAAAACGACTACGATGAGCAGTTCTTC

D: TRBD1
size: -
J: TRBJ1-3
V: TRBV2
length: 16
CDR3: CASSNTGTGSGNTIYF
DNA: TGTGCCAGCAGCAACACCGGGACAGGGTCTGGAAACACCATATATTTT